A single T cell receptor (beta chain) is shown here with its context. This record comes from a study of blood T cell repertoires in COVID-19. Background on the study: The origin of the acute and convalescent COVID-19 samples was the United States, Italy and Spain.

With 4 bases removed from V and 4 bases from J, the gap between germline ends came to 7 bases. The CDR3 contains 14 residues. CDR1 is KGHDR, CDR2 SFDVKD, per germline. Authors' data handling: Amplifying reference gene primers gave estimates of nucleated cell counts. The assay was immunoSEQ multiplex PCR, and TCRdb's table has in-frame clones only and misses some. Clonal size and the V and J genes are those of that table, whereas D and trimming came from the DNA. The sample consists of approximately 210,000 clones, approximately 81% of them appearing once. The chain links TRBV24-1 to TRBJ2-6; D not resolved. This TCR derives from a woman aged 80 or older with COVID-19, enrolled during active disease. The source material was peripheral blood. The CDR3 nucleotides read TGTGCCACCAGTGACTCACTCGGGGCCAACGTCCTGACTTTC. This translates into CATSDSLGANVLTF.